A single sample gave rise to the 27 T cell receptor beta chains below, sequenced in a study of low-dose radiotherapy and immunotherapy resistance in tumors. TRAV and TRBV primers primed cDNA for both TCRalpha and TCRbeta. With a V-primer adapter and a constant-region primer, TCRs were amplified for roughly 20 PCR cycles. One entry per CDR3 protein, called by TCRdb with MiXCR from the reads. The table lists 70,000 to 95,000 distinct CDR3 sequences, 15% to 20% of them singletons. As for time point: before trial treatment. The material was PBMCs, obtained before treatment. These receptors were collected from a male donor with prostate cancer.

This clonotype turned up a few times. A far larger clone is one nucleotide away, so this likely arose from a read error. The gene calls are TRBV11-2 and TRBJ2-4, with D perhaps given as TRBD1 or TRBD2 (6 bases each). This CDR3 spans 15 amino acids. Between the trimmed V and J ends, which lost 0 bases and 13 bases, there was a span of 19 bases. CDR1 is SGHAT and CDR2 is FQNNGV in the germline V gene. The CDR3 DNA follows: TGTGCCAGCAGCTTAGAACCGGGGGCCTTCGATGAGCAGTACTTC. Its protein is CASSLEPGAFDEQYF.

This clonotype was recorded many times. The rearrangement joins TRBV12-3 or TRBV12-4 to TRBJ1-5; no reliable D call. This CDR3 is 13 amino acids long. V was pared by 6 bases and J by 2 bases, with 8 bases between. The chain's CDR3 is CASSSERNQPQHF. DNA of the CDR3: TGTGCCAGCAGCTCCGAACGCAATCAGCCCCAGCATTTT.

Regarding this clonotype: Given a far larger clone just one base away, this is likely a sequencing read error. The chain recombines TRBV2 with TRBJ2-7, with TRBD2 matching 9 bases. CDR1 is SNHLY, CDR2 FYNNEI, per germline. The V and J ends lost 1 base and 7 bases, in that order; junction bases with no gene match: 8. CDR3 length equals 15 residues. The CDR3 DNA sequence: TGTGCCAGCAGTGAAGAGCGGGGGGAATACAATGAGCAGTACTTC. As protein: CASSEERGEYNEQYF.

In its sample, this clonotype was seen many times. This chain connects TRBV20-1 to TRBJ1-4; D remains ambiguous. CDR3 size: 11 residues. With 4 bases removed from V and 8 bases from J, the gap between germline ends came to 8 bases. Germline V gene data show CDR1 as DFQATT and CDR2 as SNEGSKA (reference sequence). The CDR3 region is CSATLGEKLFF. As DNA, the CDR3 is TGCAGTGCTACCTTGGGGGAAAAACTGTTTTTT.

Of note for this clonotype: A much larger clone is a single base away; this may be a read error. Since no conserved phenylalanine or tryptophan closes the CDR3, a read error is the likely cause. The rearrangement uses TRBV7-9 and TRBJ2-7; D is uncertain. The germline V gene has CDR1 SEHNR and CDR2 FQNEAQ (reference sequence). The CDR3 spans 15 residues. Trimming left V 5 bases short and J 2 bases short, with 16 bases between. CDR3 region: CASSPRPWWTYEQYY. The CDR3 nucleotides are TGTGCCAGCAGCCCACGCCCCTGGTGGACCTACGAGCAGTACTAC.

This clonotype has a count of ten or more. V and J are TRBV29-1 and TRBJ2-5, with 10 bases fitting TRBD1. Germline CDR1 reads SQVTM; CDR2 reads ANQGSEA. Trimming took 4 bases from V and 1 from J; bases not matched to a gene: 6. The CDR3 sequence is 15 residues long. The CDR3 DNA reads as TGCAGCGTTGCAGGACAGGGGGGCCTCCAAGAGACCCAGTACTTC. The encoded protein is CSVAGQGGLQETQYF.

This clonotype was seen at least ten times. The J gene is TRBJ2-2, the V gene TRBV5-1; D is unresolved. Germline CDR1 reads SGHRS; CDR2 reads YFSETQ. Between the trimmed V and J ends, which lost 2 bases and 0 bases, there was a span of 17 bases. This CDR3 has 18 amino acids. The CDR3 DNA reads TGCGCCAGCAGCTTTTCTGCAGGACCTCTATCGAACACCGGGGAGCTGTTTTTT. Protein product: CASSFSAGPLSNTGELFF.

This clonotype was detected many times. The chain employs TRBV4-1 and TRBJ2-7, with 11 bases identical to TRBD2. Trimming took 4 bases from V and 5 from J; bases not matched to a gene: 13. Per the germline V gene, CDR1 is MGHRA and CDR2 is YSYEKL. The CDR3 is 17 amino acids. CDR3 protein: CASSPTHPALAGDEQYF. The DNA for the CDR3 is TGCGCCAGCAGCCCCACCCACCCCGCACTAGCGGGGGACGAGCAGTACTTC.

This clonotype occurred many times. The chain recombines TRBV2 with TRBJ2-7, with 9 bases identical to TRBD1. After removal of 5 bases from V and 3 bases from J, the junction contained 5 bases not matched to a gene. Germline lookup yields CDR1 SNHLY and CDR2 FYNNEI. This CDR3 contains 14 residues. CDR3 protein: CASSPGTGYYEQYF. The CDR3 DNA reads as TGTGCCAGCAGTCCCGGGACAGGGTACTACGAGCAGTACTTC.

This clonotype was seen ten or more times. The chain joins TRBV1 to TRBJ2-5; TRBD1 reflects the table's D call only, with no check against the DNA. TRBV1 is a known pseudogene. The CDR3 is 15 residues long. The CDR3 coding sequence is TGCACCAGCAGCCGGAGTCGACCGGGTAGGGAGACCCAGTACTTC. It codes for CTSSRSRPGRETQYF.

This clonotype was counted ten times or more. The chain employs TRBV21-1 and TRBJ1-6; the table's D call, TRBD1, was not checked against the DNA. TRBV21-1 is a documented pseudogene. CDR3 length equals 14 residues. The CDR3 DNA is TGTGCCAGCAGCAAAGAGGGGTACGGTTCACCCCTCCACTTT. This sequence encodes CASSKEGYGSPLHF.

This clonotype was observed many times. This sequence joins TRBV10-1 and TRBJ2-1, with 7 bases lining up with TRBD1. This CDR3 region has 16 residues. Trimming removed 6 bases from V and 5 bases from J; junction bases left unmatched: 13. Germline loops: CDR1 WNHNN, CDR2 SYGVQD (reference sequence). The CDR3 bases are TGCGCCAGCAGCGACGCAGGGGGAGAGACGGACAATGAGCAGTTCTTC. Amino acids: CASSDAGGETDNEQFF.

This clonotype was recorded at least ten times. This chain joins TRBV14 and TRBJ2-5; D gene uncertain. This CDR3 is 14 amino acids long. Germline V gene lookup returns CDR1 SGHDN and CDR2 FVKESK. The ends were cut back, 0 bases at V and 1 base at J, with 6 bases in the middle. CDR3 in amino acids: CASSQDLAQETQYF. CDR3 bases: TGTGCCAGCAGCCAAGATCTGGCCCAAGAGACCCAGTACTTC.

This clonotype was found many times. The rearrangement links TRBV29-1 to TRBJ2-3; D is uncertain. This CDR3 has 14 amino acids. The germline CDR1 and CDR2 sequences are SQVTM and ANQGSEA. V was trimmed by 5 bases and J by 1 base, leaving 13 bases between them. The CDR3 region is CSVSSAARTDTQYF. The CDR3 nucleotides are TGCAGCGTTTCGAGCGCCGCTCGCACAGATACGCAGTATTTT.

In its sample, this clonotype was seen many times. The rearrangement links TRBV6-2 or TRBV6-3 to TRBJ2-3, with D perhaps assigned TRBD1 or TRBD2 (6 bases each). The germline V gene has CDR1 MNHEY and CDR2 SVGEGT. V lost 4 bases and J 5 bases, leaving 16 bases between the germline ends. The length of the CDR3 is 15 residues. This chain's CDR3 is CASSFRRKGGDTQYF. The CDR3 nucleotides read TGTGCCAGCAGTTTTAGACGAAAGGGGGGAGATACGCAGTATTTT.

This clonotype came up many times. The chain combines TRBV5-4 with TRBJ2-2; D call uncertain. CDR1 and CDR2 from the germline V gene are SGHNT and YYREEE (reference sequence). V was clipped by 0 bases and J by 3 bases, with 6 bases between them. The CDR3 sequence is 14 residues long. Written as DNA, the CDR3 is TGTGCCAGCAGCTTGGCAGGAGACACCGGGGAGCTGTTTTTT. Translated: CASSLAGDTGELFF. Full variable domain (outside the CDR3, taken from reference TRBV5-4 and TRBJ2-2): ETGVTQSPTHLIKTRGQQVTLRCSSQSGHNTVSWYQQALGQGPQFIFQYYREEENGRGNFPPRFSGLQFPNYSSELNVNALELDDSALYLCASSLAGDTGELFFGEGSRLTVL.

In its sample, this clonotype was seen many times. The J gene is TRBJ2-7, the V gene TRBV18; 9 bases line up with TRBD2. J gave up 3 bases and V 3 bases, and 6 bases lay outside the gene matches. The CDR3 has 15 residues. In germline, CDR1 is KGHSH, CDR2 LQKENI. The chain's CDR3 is CASSPRVSGGYEQYF. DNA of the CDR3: TGTGCCAGCTCACCCCGAGTTAGCGGGGGCTACGAGCAGTACTTC.

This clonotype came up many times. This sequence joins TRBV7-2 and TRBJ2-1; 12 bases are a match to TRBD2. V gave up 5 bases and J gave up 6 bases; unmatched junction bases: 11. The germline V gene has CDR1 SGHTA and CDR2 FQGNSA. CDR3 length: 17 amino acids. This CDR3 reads CASSPLAGGSSSNEQFF. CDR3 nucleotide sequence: TGTGCCAGCAGCCCCCTAGCGGGGGGGAGCTCGAGCAATGAGCAGTTCTTC.

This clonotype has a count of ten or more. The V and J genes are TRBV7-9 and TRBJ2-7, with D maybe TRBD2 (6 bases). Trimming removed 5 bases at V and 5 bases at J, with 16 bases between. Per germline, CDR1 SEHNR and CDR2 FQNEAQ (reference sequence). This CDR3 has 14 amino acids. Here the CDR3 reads CASSPRRASHEQYF. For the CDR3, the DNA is TGTGCCAGCAGCCCAAGGAGGGCGAGTCACGAGCAGTACTTC.

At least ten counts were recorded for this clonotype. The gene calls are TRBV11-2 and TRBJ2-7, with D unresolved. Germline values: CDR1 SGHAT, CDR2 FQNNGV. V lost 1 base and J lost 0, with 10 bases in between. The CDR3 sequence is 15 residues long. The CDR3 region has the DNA TGTGCCAGCAGCTTAGTCAGGTACCCCTCCTACGAGCAGTACTTC. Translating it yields CASSLVRYPSYEQYF.

CDR3 amino acids: CASSQAPREQGANYGYTF. CDR3 nucleotides: TGCGCCAGCAGCCAAGCTCCCCGTGAGCAGGGGGCTAACTATGGCTACACCTTC. The chain recombines TRBV4-1 with TRBJ1-2; 7 bases align to TRBD1. CDR3 length: 18 residues. The V segment lost 1 base and the J segment 0 bases; nucleotides outside the gene matches: 11. Looked up from germline, CDR1 is MGHRA and CDR2 is YSYEKL.

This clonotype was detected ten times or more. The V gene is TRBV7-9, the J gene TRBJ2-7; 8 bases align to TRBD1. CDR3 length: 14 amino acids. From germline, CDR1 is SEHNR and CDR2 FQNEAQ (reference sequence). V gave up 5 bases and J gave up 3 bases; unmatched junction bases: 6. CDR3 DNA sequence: TGTGCCAGCAGCCCCCGGGGGACAGGCTACGAGCAGTACTTC. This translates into CASSPRGTGYEQYF.

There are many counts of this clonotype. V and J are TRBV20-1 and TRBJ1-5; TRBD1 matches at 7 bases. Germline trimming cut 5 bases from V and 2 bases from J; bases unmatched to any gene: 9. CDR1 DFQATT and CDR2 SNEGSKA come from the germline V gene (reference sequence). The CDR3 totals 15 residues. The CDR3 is CSASRGGGGNQPQHF. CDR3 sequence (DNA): TGCAGTGCTTCCAGGGGGGGAGGTGGCAATCAGCCCCAGCATTTT.

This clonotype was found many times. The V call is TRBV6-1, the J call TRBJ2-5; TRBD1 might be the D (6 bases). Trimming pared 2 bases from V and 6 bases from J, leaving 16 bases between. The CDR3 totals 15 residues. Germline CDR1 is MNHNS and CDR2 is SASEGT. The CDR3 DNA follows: TGTGCCAGCAGTGAAAACCCTACAGGGCAAAAGACCCAGTACTTC. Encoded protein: CASSENPTGQKTQYF.

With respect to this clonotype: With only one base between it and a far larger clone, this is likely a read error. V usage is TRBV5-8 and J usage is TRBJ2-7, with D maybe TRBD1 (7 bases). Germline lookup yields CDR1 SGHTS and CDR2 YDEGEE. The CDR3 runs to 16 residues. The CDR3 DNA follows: TGTGCCGGCAGCTTAGCTGCAGGGGGGCTCCTACACGAGCAGTACTTC. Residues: CAGSLAAGGLLHEQYF.

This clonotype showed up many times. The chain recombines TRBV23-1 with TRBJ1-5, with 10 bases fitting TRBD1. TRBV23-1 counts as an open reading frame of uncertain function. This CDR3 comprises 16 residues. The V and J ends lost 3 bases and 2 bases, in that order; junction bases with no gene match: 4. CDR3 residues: CASSQTGTGGNQPQHF. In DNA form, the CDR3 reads TGCGCCAGCAGTCAGACCGGGACAGGGGGCAATCAGCCCCAGCATTTT.

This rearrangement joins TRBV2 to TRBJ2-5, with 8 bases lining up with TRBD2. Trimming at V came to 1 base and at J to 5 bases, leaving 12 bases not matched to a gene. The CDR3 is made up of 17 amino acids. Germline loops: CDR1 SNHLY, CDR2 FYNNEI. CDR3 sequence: CASSEEEAGGPLETQYF. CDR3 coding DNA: TGTGCCAGCAGTGAAGAGGAGGCGGGGGGCCCGCTGGAGACCCAGTACTTC.